The source of this T cell receptor beta chain is a study of T-cell memory formation after mild COVID-19. The wider study: TCR clustering was largely donor specific.

About this clonotype: What it binds is unknown.

This CDR3 region has 14 residues. V lost 3 bases to trimming and J lost 2 bases, with 11 bases between them. Germline CDR1 reads SGHTA; CDR2 reads FQGTGA. Whole-study results and caveats: For contracting clones, CD4+ ones sat mainly in CM and EM, CD8+ in EMRA. Some clones that responded turned up in pre-infection memory, which suggests that cross-reactive memory joined in.

TCRdb fed the 5' RACE reads into MiXCR, producing one record per CDR3 protein. The table includes about 200,000 distinct CDR3 sequences, roughly 17% detected once. The sample taken for sequencing was PBMCs or a T cell subset sorted from them (not recorded which). This chain uses TRBV7-3 with TRBJ2-7; D not certain. The sequence came from an adult woman who had mild COVID-19 (a few samples of this study predate the infection). Cell type and time point are not known. CDR3 DNA sequence: TGTGCCAGCAGCTTTGGTCCGATTCCCTACGAGCAGTACTTC. This codes for CASSFGPIPYEQYF.